The 31 T cell receptor beta chains given below trace back to one sample, sequenced in a study of blood T cell repertoires in COVID-19. Assay used: immunoSEQ multiplex PCR; TCRdb lists only in-frame clones, some missing. Counted here are 300,000 to 450,000 clones, approximately 89% occurring once; the ten biggest clones make up 1.5% to 2.5%. The sequencing sample was made of PBMCs or T cells enriched from blood (not recorded which). Receptor source: a man in his forties in a cohort exposed to, infected with or recovered from COVID-19 (not recorded which).

The CDR3 loop is CASSLEGEQPQHF. The CDR3 region has the DNA TGCGCCAGCAGCTTGGAGGGGGAGCAGCCCCAGCATTTT. V gene TRBV5-1 combines with J gene TRBJ1-5; D is perhaps TRBD1 (6 bases). The V gene's germline CDR1 is SGHRS and CDR2 YFSETQ. Trimming shortened V by 0 bases and J by 7 bases, and 8 bases separated the two germline ends. CDR3 length: 13 amino acids. The variable domain in full, completed from reference TRBV5-1 and TRBJ1-5, reads KAGVTQTPRYLIKTRGQQVTLSCSPISGHRSVSWYQQTPGQGLQFLFEYFSETQRNKGNFPGRFSGRQFSNSRSEMNVSTLELGDSALYLCASSLEGEQPQHFGDGTRLSIL.

This rearrangement joins TRBV4-2 to TRBJ1-4, with TRBD1 identical over 9 bases. The CDR3 consists of 16 residues. Germline V gene lookup returns CDR1 LGHNA and CDR2 YNFKEQ. V shed 3 bases and J 5 bases; nucleotides not matched to a gene: 7. DNA of the CDR3: TGTGCCAGCAGCCAGGGGGGACAGGGTGAAAATGAAAAACTGTTTTTT. Translated, it gives CASSQGGQGENEKLFF.

The gene calls are TRBV11-2 and TRBJ2-5, with TRBD1 as a possible D gene (5 bases). The CDR3 is 13 residues long. Trimming stripped 1 base from V and 5 bases from J, with 8 bases between. CDR1 and CDR2 from the germline V gene are SGHAT and FQNNGV. The CDR3 protein is CASSLGSGETQYF. In nucleotides, the CDR3 is TGTGCCAGCAGCTTAGGTTCAGGGGAGACCCAGTACTTC.

This chain links TRBV29-1 with TRBJ2-3; D remains ambiguous. Trimming removed 5 bases at V and 5 bases at J, with 8 bases between. Germline CDR1 SQVTM, CDR2 ANQGSEA. CDR3 length equals 11 residues. The CDR3 bases are TGCAGCGTTTATTTTGTAGATACGCAGTATTTT. Protein product: CSVYFVDTQYF.

This chain connects TRBV10-3 to TRBJ2-7; 8 bases agree with TRBD1. This CDR3 is 13 amino acids long. V lost 10 bases, J lost 5 bases, and 10 bases stayed unmatched. The germline V gene has CDR1 ENHRY and CDR2 SYGVKD. CDR3 amino acids: CATARDRSNEQYF. The CDR3 DNA reads TGTGCCACCGCCCGGGACAGGTCGAACGAGCAGTACTTC.

This clone came up once. V usage is TRBV7-3 and J usage is TRBJ2-1; D call uncertain. The V and J ends lost 2 bases and 12 bases respectively, with 11 bases between them. Germline values: CDR1 SGHTA, CDR2 FQGTGA. This CDR3 region has 12 residues. The CDR3 protein is CASSLGSTAQFF. The CDR3 nucleotides read TGTGCCAGCAGCTTAGGTTCCACAGCGCAGTTCTTC.

The V and J genes are TRBV6-5 and TRBJ1-4, with a tentative D call TRBD1 (5 bases). CDR1 and CDR2 from the germline V gene are MNHEY and SVGAGI. The length of the CDR3 is 16 residues. V lost 2 bases to trimming and J lost 6 bases, with 16 bases between them. The CDR3 region is CASSYGGVGSYEKLFF. The CDR3 DNA follows: TGTGCCAGCAGTTACGGGGGGGTGGGCTCGTATGAAAAACTGTTTTTT.

The V gene is TRBV19, the J gene TRBJ1-5; 7 nucleotides line up with TRBD1. The CDR3 is made up of 14 amino acids. The J segment lost 7 bases and the V segment lost 4 bases, leaving 7 bases of the junction unmatched. The germline V gene has CDR1 LNHDA and CDR2 SQIVND (reference sequence). The CDR3 sequence: CASSKRQGLQPQHF. The CDR3, as DNA: TGTGCCAGTAGTAAGAGACAGGGCCTGCAGCCCCAGCATTTT.

The chain uses TRBV5-1 and TRBJ2-5, with 9 bases aligning to TRBD1. This CDR3 is built from 14 residues. Germline assignment: CDR1 SGHRS and CDR2 YFSETQ. The junction had 4 bases not matched to a gene; V was cut back by 3 bases and J by 4 bases. Written as DNA, the CDR3 is TGCGCCAGCAGCTATACAGGGGGCCCAGAGACCCAGTACTTC. This codes for CASSYTGGPETQYF. The entire variable domain, with the rest obtained from reference TRBV5-1 and TRBJ2-5, is as follows: KAGVTQTPRYLIKTRGQQVTLSCSPISGHRSVSWYQQTPGQGLQFLFEYFSETQRNKGNFPGRFSGRQFSNSRSEMNVSTLELGDSALYLCASSYTGGPETQYFGPGTRLLVL.

In regard to this clone: Other DNA sequences of this sample code for an identical CDR3. The genes are TRBV2 and TRBJ2-1; D unclear. Trimming left V 4 bases short and J 10 bases short, with 5 bases between. Germline CDR1 is SNHLY and CDR2 is FYNNEI. This CDR3 has 10 residues. The CDR3 DNA follows: TGTGCCAGCAGTGTGCGGGAGCAGTTCTTC. Its translation is CASSVREQFF. The whole variable domain, remainder taken from reference TRBV2 and TRBJ2-1, is EPEVTQTPSHQVTQMGQEVILRCVPISNHLYFYWYRQILGQKVEFLVSFYNNEISEKSEIFDDQFSVERPDGSNFTLKIRSTKLEDSAMYFCASSVREQFFGPGTRLTVL.

The gene calls are TRBV28 and TRBJ2-5; 7 nucleotides match TRBD1. Germline CDR1 MDHEN, CDR2 SYDVKM. This CDR3 is 13 amino acids long. J gave up 2 bases and V 7 bases, and 4 bases lay outside the gene matches. CDR3 loop: CASNPGQQETQYF. DNA for the CDR3: TGTGCCAGCAATCCGGGACAGCAAGAGACCCAGTACTTC.

The rearrangement links TRBV18 to TRBJ1-2, with D maybe TRBD1 (5 bases). Germline CDR1 KGHSH, CDR2 LQKENI. V lost 6 bases and J 4 bases, leaving 15 bases between the germline ends. The CDR3 is 14 residues long. CDR3 residues: CASSGGETSYGYTF. The CDR3 DNA reads as TGTGCCAGCTCTGGGGGAGAGACTAGCTATGGCTACACCTTC.

This chain joins TRBV18 and TRBJ1-4; a possible D gene is TRBD1 (6 bases). V lost 3 bases and J 5 bases, leaving 13 bases between the germline ends. The CDR3 length is 15 residues. Germline-derived CDR1 and CDR2 are KGHSH and LQKENI. The CDR3 sequence is CASSPTRQGNEKLFF. The DNA of the CDR3 is TGTGCCAGCTCACCTACGCGGCAGGGGAATGAAAAACTGTTTTTT.

The J gene is TRBJ2-7, the V gene TRBV21-1; TRBD1 is the table's D call, not checked against the DNA. TRBV21-1 is noted as a pseudogene. The CDR3 is 18 residues long. CDR3 residues: CASSKYGQGALRVYEQYF. For the CDR3, the DNA is TGTGCCAGCAGCAAATATGGACAGGGGGCGTTAAGGGTCTACGAGCAGTACTTC.

The rearrangement links TRBV30 to TRBJ2-2; 10 bases match TRBD1. Trimming removed 5 bases from V and 7 bases from J; junction bases left unmatched: 4. The germline V gene encodes CDR1 GTSNPN and CDR2 SVGIG (reference sequence). This CDR3 spans 13 amino acids. CDR3 nucleotide sequence: TGTGCCTGGTCCGGGACAGGGGTCGGGGAGCTGTTTTTT. It yields the protein CAWSGTGVGELFF.

The chain combines TRBV7-6 with TRBJ2-3; TRBD1 matches at 10 bases. Germline lookup yields CDR1 SGHVS and CDR2 FNYEAQ. Unmatched junction bases numbered 8, after V lost 5 bases and J lost 6 bases. The CDR3 consists of 15 residues. The CDR3 region has the DNA TGTGCCAGCAGCCCAAAGGGACAGGGGCTTGATACGCAGTATTTT. Translation: CASSPKGQGLDTQYF.

For the CDR3, the DNA is TGTGCCAGCGACAGAAAATACTCTGGAAACACCATATATTTT. It is translated as CASDRKYSGNTIYF. The chain is built from TRBV2 and TRBJ1-3, with a possible D match to TRBD1 (5 bases). V dropped 8 bases and J dropped 0 bases, with 11 bases sitting between them. Looked up from germline, CDR1 is SNHLY and CDR2 is FYNNEI. The CDR3 is 14 residues long.

V is TRBV19 and J is TRBJ2-2; 9 bases match TRBD1. Germline values: CDR1 LNHDA, CDR2 SQIVND (reference sequence). The CDR3 has 15 residues. Trimming cost V 4 bases and J 3 bases; bases outside gene matches: 3. The CDR3 bases are TGTGCCAGTAGTAATGACAGGGGGGACACCGGGGAGCTGTTTTTT. Translated: CASSNDRGDTGELFF. Using reference TRBV19 and TRBJ2-2 for the parts outside the CDR3, the full variable domain is DGGITQSPKYLFRKEGQNVTLSCEQNLNHDAMYWYRQDPGQGLRLIYYSQIVNDFQKGDIAEGYSVSREKKESFPLTVTSAQKNPTAFYLCASSNDRGDTGELFFGEGSRLTVL.

The V and J genes are TRBV27 and TRBJ2-1; TRBD1 is a possible D gene (7 bases). CDR3 length: 15 amino acids. Trimming removed 8 bases at V and 8 bases at J, with 22 bases between. Germline V CDR1 and CDR2: MNHEY, SMNVEV (reference sequence). Here the CDR3 reads CASRSGQTGAHEQFF. The CDR3 coding sequence is TGTGCCAGCCGTTCGGGACAGACGGGAGCTCATGAGCAGTTCTTC.

V and J are TRBV28 and TRBJ1-1; 9 nucleotides agree with TRBD1. Germline values: CDR1 MDHEN, CDR2 SYDVKM. This CDR3 is 15 amino acids long. With 6 bases clipped from V and 1 base from J, the junction kept 6 bases outside the gene matches. Here the CDR3 reads CASRYRGLGNTEAFF. The CDR3 coding sequence is TGTGCCAGCAGATACAGGGGGCTGGGGAACACTGAAGCTTTCTTT.

Details on this clone: Other DNA sequences in the sample encode the same CDR3. V is TRBV18 and J is TRBJ1-3, with 10 positions matching TRBD1. The CDR3 totals 16 residues. Losses at the gene ends were 3 bases for V and 1 base for J; bases not matched to a gene: 3. The germline CDR1 and CDR2 sequences are KGHSH and LQKENI. CDR3 sequence: CASSPGQGGSGNTIYF. The CDR3 DNA is TGTGCCAGCTCACCCGGACAGGGGGGATCTGGAAACACCATATATTTT.

J is TRBJ2-2 and V is TRBV2; no definite D call. Between the trimmed V and J ends, which lost 8 bases and 4 bases, there was a span of 5 bases. The CDR3 has 11 amino acids. Per the germline V gene, CDR1 is SNHLY and CDR2 is FYNNEI. CDR3: CASEVTGELFF. In nucleotides, the CDR3 is TGTGCCAGCGAGGTCACCGGGGAGCTGTTTTTT.

Only one count was recorded for this clone. The rearrangement joins TRBV2 to TRBJ1-2; TRBD1 aligns across 7 bases. The CDR3 length is 13 residues. Per germline, CDR1 SNHLY and CDR2 FYNNEI. The V gene end was trimmed by 6 bases and the J gene end by 7 bases; junction bases not matched to a gene: 8. CDR3 amino acids: CASRGQTGGGYTF. CDR3 coding DNA: TGTGCCAGCAGGGGACAGACAGGCGGTGGCTACACCTTC.

The V gene is TRBV5-1, the J gene TRBJ1-1; D is undetermined. The V end was cut by 4 bases, the J end by 1 base, with 14 bases between. Germline CDR1 SGHRS, CDR2 YFSETQ. This CDR3 is built from 15 residues. In DNA form, the CDR3 reads TGCGCCAGCAGCATATCACGGGGAAGGAACACTGAAGCTTTCTTT. The encoded protein is CASSISRGRNTEAFF.

The rearrangement uses TRBV15 and TRBJ1-1; D is undetermined. The CDR3 length is 13 residues. V lost 5 bases, J lost 1 base, and 8 bases lay in between. CDR1 LNHNV and CDR2 YYDKDF come from the germline V gene (reference sequence). The CDR3 loop is CATSPAGNTEAFF. In nucleotides, the CDR3 is TGTGCCACCAGCCCTGCAGGGAACACTGAAGCTTTCTTT.

This clone was recorded only once. V usage is TRBV9 and J usage is TRBJ2-1; 9 nucleotides match TRBD2. This CDR3 is 15 amino acids long. CDR1 and CDR2 from the germline V gene are SGDLS and YYNGEE. V was pared by 5 bases and J by 0 bases, with 3 bases of the junction left unmatched. CDR3 amino acids: CASSISGSSYNEQFF. The CDR3, as DNA: TGTGCCAGCAGTATTAGCGGGAGCTCCTACAATGAGCAGTTCTTC.

V gene TRBV6-5 combines with J gene TRBJ1-1, with unresolved D. This CDR3 is 11 amino acids long. The germline gives CDR1 MNHEY, CDR2 SVGAGI. V was pared by 6 bases and J by 8 bases, with 10 bases between. The CDR3 DNA is TGTGCCAGCAGCCCGTTTAAAGAAGCTTTCTTT. Its translation: CASSPFKEAFF.

The V and J genes are TRBV6-5 and TRBJ1-3; 7 bases line up with TRBD1. V shed 6 bases, J shed 4 bases, and the junction held 3 bases outside the gene matches. Germline loops: CDR1 MNHEY, CDR2 SVGAGI. There are 13 residues in the CDR3. CDR3 in amino acids: CASSRDRGNTIYF. In DNA form, the CDR3 reads TGTGCCAGCAGCCGGGACAGAGGAAACACCATATATTTT.

The chain uses TRBV19 and TRBJ2-7; D may be TRBD1 (5 bases). This CDR3 is 15 amino acids long. Between the trimmed V and J ends, which lost 1 base and 0 bases, there was a span of 10 bases. Germline assignment: CDR1 LNHDA and CDR2 SQIVND (reference sequence). CDR3 amino acids: CASSIGGSHSYEQYF. In DNA form, the CDR3 reads TGTGCCAGTAGTATAGGGGGCAGCCACTCCTACGAGCAGTACTTC.

There are a few counts of this clone. The V call is TRBV28, the J call TRBJ2-3, with D possibly TRBD2 on 6 matching bases. The germline CDR1 and CDR2 sequences are MDHEN and SYDVKM. The CDR3 is 16 amino acids. Deletions cut 7 bases from V and 2 bases from J, with 19 bases between. The CDR3 here is CASKRAGREFTDTQYF. In nucleotides, the CDR3 is TGTGCCAGCAAACGGGCTGGACGGGAGTTCACAGATACGCAGTATTTT.

This rearrangement joins TRBV18 to TRBJ2-1; 7 bases map to TRBD1. Germline V lookup: CDR1 KGHSH, CDR2 LQKENI. There are 14 residues in the CDR3. V shed 3 bases, J shed 5 bases, and the junction held 4 bases outside the gene matches. CDR3 in amino acids: CASSPRQGDNEQFF. Written as DNA, the CDR3 is TGTGCCAGCTCACCGAGACAGGGAGACAATGAGCAGTTCTTC.